One and the same sample provided the 9 T cell receptor beta chains below, sequenced in a study of blood T cells in healthy people across ages. A J-beta primer mix and a sample-barcoded 5' primer were used in a second PCR of roughly 7 to 12 cycles. MiXCR, applied by TCRdb to the 5' RACE reads, yields one record per CDR3 protein. The sample carries 630,000 or so distinct CDR3 sequences, around 32% recorded once. The material sequenced was blood. The source of these receptors is a woman of 80 years or more in good health.

The chain carries TRBV27 and TRBJ2-2; 8 bases match TRBD1. The CDR3 consists of 15 residues. V lost 3 bases and J lost 4; bases outside the gene matches: 4. Germline values: CDR1 MNHEY, CDR2 SMNVEV (reference sequence). The CDR3 bases are TGTGCCAGCAGTTTCGGACAGGGTGGCACCGGGGAGCTGTTTTTT. It translates to CASSFGQGGTGELFF.

This clonotype was recorded a few times. V gene TRBV29-1 combines with J gene TRBJ1-1; 10 nucleotides align to TRBD1. The CDR3 totals 14 residues. Germline trimming cut 7 bases from V and 5 bases from J; bases unmatched to any gene: 10. Germline CDR1 reads SQVTM; CDR2 reads ANQGSEA. This chain's CDR3 is CSAKTGGGGTEAFF. The CDR3 DNA follows: TGCAGCGCCAAGACAGGGGGCGGGGGTACTGAAGCTTTCTTT. The full variable domain, its missing parts supplied by reference TRBV29-1 and TRBJ1-1, is SAVISQKPSRDICQRGTSLTIQCQVDSQVTMMFWYRQQPGQSLTLIATANQGSEATYESGFVIDKFPISRPNLTFSTLTVSNMSPEDSSIYLCSAKTGGGGTEAFFGQGTRLTVV.

This clonotype came up many times. The V call is TRBV7-2, the J call TRBJ2-2; 10 nucleotides align to TRBD2. Germline trimming cut 5 bases from V and 7 bases from J; bases unmatched to any gene: 13. The CDR3 length is 17 residues. Germline loops: CDR1 SGHTA, CDR2 FQGNSA. The CDR3 sequence: CASSSRVLAGVGGELFF. The CDR3 DNA follows: TGTGCCAGCAGCAGTCGTGTGCTAGCGGGGGTGGGCGGGGAGCTGTTTTTT.

This clonotype was counted a single time. The V gene is TRBV10-3, the J gene TRBJ1-5, with 10 bases aligning to TRBD1. From germline, CDR1 is ENHRY and CDR2 SYGVKD. This CDR3 is 15 amino acids long. V shed 5 bases and J 7 bases; nucleotides not matched to a gene: 8. CDR3 protein: CAISPSGTGDQPQHF. Written as DNA, the CDR3 is TGTGCCATCAGTCCTTCTGGGACAGGGGACCAGCCCCAGCATTTT.

The chain carries TRBV18 and TRBJ1-4; D possibly corresponds to TRBD1 (5 bases). The CDR3 is made up of 16 amino acids. Germline CDR1 KGHSH, CDR2 LQKENI. V was trimmed by 3 bases and J by 1 base, leaving 12 bases between them. The CDR3 spells CASSPQGKGTNEKLFF. CDR3 DNA: TGTGCCAGCTCACCCCAGGGAAAAGGAACTAATGAAAAACTGTTTTTT.

This clonotype was picked up a small number of times. A junction boundary mismatches the germline segment, possibly from a read error. The chain carries TRBV5-6 and TRBJ2-2; 7 bases map to TRBD1. Per germline, CDR1 SGHDT and CDR2 YYEEEE. The CDR3 is made up of 15 amino acids. As DNA, the CDR3 is TGTGCCAGCAGTCTGGGACAGTTCATTACCGGGGAGCGGTTTTTT. Its translation is CASSLGQFITGERFF.

The chain recombines TRBV10-3 with TRBJ2-7, with D possibly TRBD1 on 6 matching bases. The J call is uncertain, as TRBJ2-5 better fits the DNA end. The CDR3 covers 14 residues. Germline V CDR1 and CDR2: ENHRY, SYGVKD. The CDR3 nucleotides read TGTGCCATCAGTGGAGGACAGATCCGAGAGACCCAGTACTTC. This translates into CAISGGQIRETQYF.

This clonotype has only one observation. This rearrangement joins TRBV10-3 to TRBJ1-1, with a possible D match to TRBD1 (5 bases). V dropped 2 bases and J dropped 1 base, with 8 bases sitting between them. CDR1 is ENHRY and CDR2 is SYGVKD in the germline V gene. There are 14 residues in the CDR3. This CDR3 is CAISERQKNTEAFF. As DNA, the CDR3 is TGTGCCATCAGTGAGAGACAGAAGAACACTGAAGCTTTCTTT.

Notes on this clonotype: This may be a read error: a much more frequent sequence differs by one nucleotide. The CDR3 ends on some other residue instead of the conserved phenylalanine or tryptophan, so this is likely a read error. The V gene is TRBV11-2, the J gene TRBJ1-1; D unclear. Germline assignment: CDR1 SGHAT and CDR2 FQNNGV. This CDR3 has 15 residues. The ends were cut back, 1 base at V and 6 bases at J, with 15 bases in the middle. CDR3 sequence (DNA): TGTGCCAGCAGCTTAGGAGGGTACTCTGGCGCTGAAGCTTTCTCT. It is translated as CASSLGGYSGAEAFS.